These 30 T cell receptor beta chains came from one sample sequenced in a study of control samples from healthy donors and cancer patients (dated by TCRdb to 2020 to 2021). The receptor library was made with the immunoSEQ multiplex PCR assay. This immuneACCESS table, as held by TCRdb, lists in-frame sequences with V and J called but not all clones. Of the missing ones, under half trace to an unresolved V gene in checked studies; the others have no known cause. The sample table records about 95,000 clones; roughly nine tenths of these occur just once. The ten largest account for 13% to 15% of the sample. Sequencing was carried out using blood. Receptors were obtained from a woman in her 70s in good health.

CDR3 sequence: CASGLGYTEAFF. For the CDR3, the DNA is TGTGCTAGTGGTTTGGGTTACACTGAAGCTTTCTTT. The V and J genes are TRBV12-5 and TRBJ1-1; D gene ambiguous. The CDR3 has 12 residues. V lost 1 base and J 3 bases, leaving 3 bases between the germline ends. Germline values: CDR1 LGHNT, CDR2 FRNRAP. The full variable domain, rest sourced from reference TRBV12-5 and TRBJ1-1, is DARVTQTPRHKVTEMGQEVTMRCQPILGHNTVFWYRQTMMQGLELLAYFRNRAPLDDSGMPKDRFSAEMPDATLATLKIQPSEPRDSAVYFCASGLGYTEAFFGQGTRLTVV.

This chain links TRBV9 with TRBJ2-1; 7 bases map to TRBD2. The V segment lost 4 bases and the J segment 4 bases; nucleotides outside the gene matches: 11. The CDR3 runs 16 residues. Germline CDR1 SGDLS, CDR2 YYNGEE. In DNA, the CDR3 is TGTGCCAGCAGCCCCCGCTTAGCGGGCCTATACAATGAGCAGTTCTTC. This gives the protein CASSPRLAGLYNEQFF.

The gene calls are TRBV27 and TRBJ2-6; D not certain. Germline CDR1 reads MNHEY; CDR2 reads SMNVEV (reference sequence). The CDR3 contains 12 residues. V was pared by 4 bases and J by 4 bases, with 2 bases between. The CDR3 DNA is TGTGCCAGCAGTTCCGGGGCCAACGTCCTGACTTTC. This translates into CASSSGANVLTF.

CDR3 amino acids: CSASLARRASGNIQYF. The CDR3 bases are TGCAGTGCTAGTCTAGCCCGGAGGGCTAGTGGAAACATTCAGTACTTC. The rearrangement links TRBV20-1 to TRBJ2-4, with a tentative D call TRBD2 (6 bases). Trimming cost V 3 bases and J 6 bases, with 21 bases left between them. Germline lookup yields CDR1 DFQATT and CDR2 SNEGSKA (reference sequence). This CDR3 is built from 16 residues.

The rearrangement joins TRBV2 to TRBJ2-2; TRBD1 agrees at 9 bases. This CDR3 contains 14 residues. The germline gives CDR1 SNHLY, CDR2 FYNNEI. V shed 5 bases and J 4 bases; nucleotides not matched to a gene: 2. Written as DNA, the CDR3 is TGTGCCAGCAGTTACAGGGGGCCCACCGGGGAGCTGTTTTTT. It encodes CASSYRGPTGELFF.

V usage is TRBV12-3 or TRBV12-4 and J usage is TRBJ2-3; possible D gene TRBD2, 6 bases. CDR3 length: 13 amino acids. Trimming took 6 bases from V and 9 from J, leaving 16 bases between them. The CDR3 spells CASSLFTGLTQYF. The DNA for the CDR3 is TGTGCCAGCAGCTTATTTACGGGACTCACGCAGTATTTT.

This chain links TRBV19 with TRBJ2-3, with a possible D match to TRBD2 (5 bases). The V gene lost 10 bases and the J gene lost 2 bases, with 19 bases spanning the gap. CDR3 length equals 15 residues. CDR1 LNHDA and CDR2 SQIVND come from the germline V gene (reference sequence). The chain's CDR3 is CATTRRPFYTDTQYF. The CDR3 DNA reads TGTGCCACCACTCGGAGGCCATTCTACACAGATACGCAGTATTTT. Looking up the rest from reference TRBV19 and TRBJ2-3 gives the full variable domain: DGGITQSPKYLFRKEGQNVTLSCEQNLNHDAMYWYRQDPGQGLRLIYYSQIVNDFQKGDIAEGYSVSREKKESFPLTVTSAQKNPTAFYLCATTRRPFYTDTQYFGPGTRLTVL.

This clone was counted only a few times. The chain joins TRBV5-1 to TRBJ1-1, with no clear D. Germline V gives CDR1 SGHRS, CDR2 YFSETQ. This CDR3 comprises 13 residues. The V gene lost 4 bases and the J gene lost 11 bases, with 18 bases spanning the gap. The CDR3 spells CASSTDADREAFF. DNA for the CDR3: TGCGCCAGCAGCACGGACGCCGATCGGGAGGCTTTCTTT.

The chain recombines TRBV19 with TRBJ1-1; no clear D. V lost 9 bases and J 6 bases, leaving 17 bases between the germline ends. Germline CDR1 is LNHDA and CDR2 is SQIVND (reference sequence). The CDR3 extends over 13 amino acids. The CDR3 bases are TGTGCCAGCAACCCCGCCGAGGGCGCTGAAGCTTTCTTT. Translating gives CASNPAEGAEAFF.

The table lists this clone with a few counts. V gene TRBV7-8 combines with J gene TRBJ2-7; 9 nucleotides line up with TRBD1. V gave up 1 base and J gave up 4 bases; unmatched junction bases: 2. Germline V gene sequence: CDR1 SGHVS, CDR2 FQNEAQ. The CDR3 sequence is 14 residues long. CDR3 bases: TGTGCCAGCAGCTTAGGGACAGGGGTTTACGAGCAGTACTTC. It translates to CASSLGTGVYEQYF.

Turning to this clone: Other DNA sequences of this sample code for an identical CDR3. The chain joins TRBV5-1 to TRBJ2-1; D is perhaps TRBD1 (6 bases). The CDR3 loop spans 15 amino acids. V was trimmed by 2 bases and J by 0 bases, leaving 9 bases between them. Germline V gives CDR1 SGHRS, CDR2 YFSETQ. The CDR3 bases are TGCGCCAGCAGCTTAGCGGACAGCTCCTACAATGAGCAGTTCTTC. It codes for CASSLADSSYNEQFF. Using reference TRBV5-1 and TRBJ2-1 for the parts outside the CDR3, the full variable domain is KAGVTQTPRYLIKTRGQQVTLSCSPISGHRSVSWYQQTPGQGLQFLFEYFSETQRNKGNFPGRFSGRQFSNSRSEMNVSTLELGDSALYLCASSLADSSYNEQFFGPGTRLTVL.

The rearrangement joins TRBV5-6 to TRBJ2-7; possibly TRBD1 or TRBD2 for D (5 bases each). V lost 3 bases and J 3 bases, leaving 13 bases between the germline ends. This CDR3 contains 14 residues. Per germline, CDR1 SGHDT and CDR2 YYEEEE. The DNA of the CDR3 is TGTGCCAGCAGCTACTCCGGGACCCTCTACGAGCAGTACTTC. This translates into CASSYSGTLYEQYF.

This chain uses TRBV6-4 with TRBJ2-2, with TRBD2 matching 8 bases. This CDR3 is built from 16 residues. Per the germline V gene, CDR1 is MRHNA and CDR2 is SNTAGT. V lost 2 bases to trimming and J lost 3 bases; unmatched junction nucleotides: 5. DNA for the CDR3: TGTGCCAGCAGTGACCGGGGGGGCATGGACACCGGGGAGCTGTTTTTT. Protein product: CASSDRGGMDTGELFF.

V and J are TRBV5-1 and TRBJ1-2; 9 bases are shared with TRBD1. The germline V gene has CDR1 SGHRS and CDR2 YFSETQ. Trimming cost V 4 bases and J 2 bases; bases outside gene matches: 6. The CDR3 has 15 amino acids. The CDR3: CASSLGTGRNYGYTF. For the CDR3, the DNA is TGCGCCAGCAGCCTCGGGACAGGGCGAAACTATGGCTACACCTTC. The entire variable domain, with the rest obtained from reference TRBV5-1 and TRBJ1-2, is as follows: KAGVTQTPRYLIKTRGQQVTLSCSPISGHRSVSWYQQTPGQGLQFLFEYFSETQRNKGNFPGRFSGRQFSNSRSEMNVSTLELGDSALYLCASSLGTGRNYGYTFGSGTRLTVV.

A few counts support this clone. V usage is TRBV6-2 or TRBV6-3 and J usage is TRBJ2-7, with TRBD1 identical over 11 bases. Germline values: CDR1 MNHEY, CDR2 SVGEGT. This CDR3 region has 16 residues. J was trimmed by 0 bases and V by 2 bases; bases with no gene match: 3. CDR3 sequence reads: CASSYRGTGGSYEQYF. DNA for the CDR3: TGTGCCAGCAGTTACAGGGGGACAGGGGGCTCCTACGAGCAGTACTTC.

The chain couples TRBV14 to TRBJ1-4; D gene ambiguous. The V end lost 4 bases, the J end lost 7 bases, and 10 bases lay between the germline ends. The CDR3 contains 13 residues. From germline, CDR1 is SGHDN and CDR2 FVKESK. For the CDR3, the DNA is TGTGCCAGCAGCCGGTCTCCTAGTGAAAAACTGTTTTTT. This sequence encodes CASSRSPSEKLFF.

CDR3 residues: CASRGSSVSYNEQFF. Written as DNA, the CDR3 is TGTGCCAGCAGGGGCTCAAGTGTCTCCTACAATGAGCAGTTCTTC. The J gene is TRBJ2-1, the V gene TRBV2, with D uncertain. Germline V gene data show CDR1 as SNHLY and CDR2 as FYNNEI. The CDR3 totals 15 residues. Trimming took 6 bases from V and 0 from J, leaving 12 bases between them.

This chain joins TRBV2 and TRBJ1-1, with 11 nucleotides matching TRBD1. V lost 6 bases to trimming and J lost 4 bases; unmatched junction nucleotides: 7. This CDR3 has 15 residues. In germline, CDR1 is SNHLY, CDR2 FYNNEI. In DNA form, the CDR3 reads TGTGCCAGCAGGACAGGACAGGGGGCCGGCACTGAAGCTTTCTTT. It translates to CASRTGQGAGTEAFF.

This chain uses TRBV6-5 with TRBJ2-7, with 11 bases that match TRBD2. Germline trimming cut 5 bases from V and 3 bases from J; bases unmatched to any gene: 6. The germline V gene encodes CDR1 MNHEY and CDR2 SVGAGI. The CDR3 consists of 15 residues. The CDR3 DNA sequence: TGTGCCAGCAGTCCTCTAGCGGGGGGAAGCTACGAGCAGTACTTC. It specifies CASSPLAGGSYEQYF.

J is TRBJ2-2 and V is TRBV10-1; D is ambiguous. The CDR3 contains 13 residues. Germline V gene lookup returns CDR1 WNHNN and CDR2 SYGVQD (reference sequence). The ends were cut back, 5 bases at V and 8 bases at J, with 12 bases in the middle. The CDR3 protein is CASSRRPSGELFF. CDR3 nucleotide sequence: TGCGCCAGCAGTCGCCGACCCTCGGGGGAGCTGTTTTTT.

A few counts support this clone. The chain has TRBV5-8 and TRBJ1-1; unclear D gene. V was cut by 5 bases and J by 3 bases, with 14 bases left in between. The CDR3 consists of 14 residues. The germline CDR1 and CDR2 sequences are SGHTS and YDEGEE. In DNA form, the CDR3 reads TGTGCCAGCAGGCCCGAGGACTTTGACACTGAAGCTTTCTTT. It codes for CASRPEDFDTEAFF.

This clone came up a few times. This chain connects TRBV7-9 to TRBJ2-7, with a tentative D call TRBD1 (6 bases). CDR1 and CDR2 from the germline V gene are SEHNR and FQNEAQ (reference sequence). Trimming took off 7 bases at V and 4 bases at J, with 17 bases between the two ends. This CDR3 is built from 14 residues. CDR3 DNA: TGTGCCAGCACCAAACAGGGACCGGGTTACGAGCAGTACTTC. It is translated as CASTKQGPGYEQYF. Using reference TRBV7-9 and TRBJ2-7 for the parts outside the CDR3, the full variable domain is DTGVSQNPRHKITKRGQNVTFRCDPISEHNRLYWYRQTLGQGPEFLTYFQNEAQLEKSRLLSDRFSAERPKGSFSTLEIQRTEQGDSAMYLCASTKQGPGYEQYFGPGTRLTVT.

The gene calls are TRBV29-1 and TRBJ1-6; D is ambiguous. Looked up from germline, CDR1 is SQVTM and CDR2 is ANQGSEA. Trimming removed 6 bases from V and 7 bases from J, with 16 bases in between. The CDR3 has 14 residues. The CDR3 sequence: CSVRVGDPNSPLHF. The CDR3 DNA reads TGCAGCGTGAGGGTCGGGGATCCGAATTCACCCCTCCACTTT.

This clone was seen once. The rearrangement links TRBV4-3 to TRBJ1-2; D is uncertain. In germline, CDR1 is LGHNA, CDR2 YSLEER. The CDR3 extends over 15 amino acids. V was trimmed by 0 bases and J by 3 bases, leaving 11 bases between them. CDR3 coding DNA: TGCGCCAGCAGCCAAGATTTGGTAGGCCACTATGGCTACACCTTC. Its translation: CASSQDLVGHYGYTF.

This chain uses TRBV30 with TRBJ1-3; D call uncertain. The CDR3 loop spans 15 amino acids. V was pared by 0 bases and J by 0 bases, with 9 bases between. The germline V gene encodes CDR1 GTSNPN and CDR2 SVGIG (reference sequence). The CDR3 spells CAWSVGALSGNTIYF. CDR3 in DNA: TGTGCCTGGAGTGTGGGCGCCCTCTCTGGAAACACCATATATTTT.

In this sample, this clone turned up a few times. The chain links TRBV6-4 to TRBJ2-5, with 10 bases that match TRBD2. The V and J ends lost 0 bases and 4 bases, in that order; junction bases with no gene match: 2. Germline V CDR1 and CDR2: MRHNA, SNTAGT. This CDR3 has 15 amino acids. The CDR3 loop reads CASSDSAGGPETQYF. CDR3 bases: TGTGCCAGCAGTGACTCAGCGGGGGGGCCAGAGACCCAGTACTTC.

The chain combines TRBV5-4 with TRBJ1-2; D is ambiguous. V lost 2 bases to trimming and J lost 10 bases, with 9 bases between them. Germline assignment: CDR1 SGHNT and CDR2 YYREEE (reference sequence). CDR3 length: 11 residues. CDR3 sequence: CASSLSAAYTF. CDR3 DNA: TGTGCCAGCAGCTTAAGCGCCGCCTACACCTTC.

This clone was detected only once. The rearrangement joins TRBV19 to TRBJ1-1, with TRBD1 as a possible D gene (6 bases). This CDR3 comprises 14 residues. The V gene lost 10 bases and the J gene lost 4 bases, with 19 bases spanning the gap. Per the germline V gene, CDR1 is LNHDA and CDR2 is SQIVND (reference sequence). CDR3 coding DNA: TGTGCCACAAAACCACAGACAGGACCCACTGAAGCTTTCTTT. It encodes CATKPQTGPTEAFF. Using reference TRBV19 and TRBJ1-1 for the parts outside the CDR3, the full variable domain is DGGITQSPKYLFRKEGQNVTLSCEQNLNHDAMYWYRQDPGQGLRLIYYSQIVNDFQKGDIAEGYSVSREKKESFPLTVTSAQKNPTAFYLCATKPQTGPTEAFFGQGTRLTVV.

The chain carries TRBV18 and TRBJ2-7; 13 positions match TRBD2. The germline V gene encodes CDR1 KGHSH and CDR2 LQKENI. The ends lost 3 bases at V and 6 bases at J; junction bases unmatched: 2. The CDR3 runs 14 residues. The CDR3 region is CASSPTSGGFEQYF. The CDR3, as DNA: TGTGCCAGCTCACCGACTAGCGGGGGGTTCGAGCAGTACTTC.

The V call is TRBV6-5, the J call TRBJ1-2; 8 bases align to TRBD1. The junction had 5 bases not matched to a gene; V was cut back by 5 bases and J by 3 bases. The CDR3 is made up of 14 amino acids. In germline, CDR1 is MNHEY, CDR2 SVGAGI. This CDR3 reads CASSMRQGHYGYTF. The CDR3 DNA is TGTGCCAGCAGTATGCGACAGGGGCACTATGGCTACACCTTC.